Listed below are T cell receptor beta chains from one sample, sequenced in a study of radiotherapy plus CTLA-4 blockade in lung cancer. The table came from immunoSEQ multiplex PCR; TCRdb's copy has only in-frame clones and leaves some out. The table lists 2,400 or so clones, 70% to 80% of them singletons. The sample here was tumor tissue, taken from a patient treated with radiotherapy plus ipilimumab. These receptors were taken from a human donor with non-small cell lung cancer that progressed on radiotherapy plus ipilimumab. CDR3s include the opening cysteine and the closing phenylalanine or tryptophan. D genes are given only for firm matches. Expanded clones get a size class; other rows say once, few or many, or leave the size out.

v_call	j_call	clone_size	d_call	cdr3_length	cdr3_aa	cdr3_nt
TRBV6-4	TRBJ1-6	few	-	13	CASSRDLNSPLHF	TGTGCCAGCAGCCGGGACCTGAATTCACCCCTCCACTTT
TRBV18	TRBJ1-1	once	-	14	CASSPWEGRTEAFF	TGTGCCAGCTCACCATGGGAGGGGAGGACTGAAGCTTTCTTT
TRBV5-1	TRBJ2-7	few	-	14	CASSFGGIQYEQYF	TGCGCCAGCAGCTTTGGGGGAATTCAATACGAGCAGTACTTC
TRBV5-1	TRBJ2-2	-	TRBD2	15	CASSFAAGVTGELFF	TGCGCCAGCAGCTTTGCAGCGGGAGTTACCGGGGAGCTGTTTTTT
TRBV30	TRBJ2-7	-	-	16	CAWRPLGLKLSYEQYF	TGTGCCTGGAGACCATTGGGACTGAAACTCTCCTACGAGCAGTACTTC
TRBV18	TRBJ2-3	-	-	16	CASSPRWGASTDTQYF	TGTGCCAGCTCACCACGGTGGGGGGCTAGCACAGATACGCAGTATTTT
TRBV2	TRBJ2-7	few	TRBD2	13	CASTPSGRGEQYF	TGTGCCAGCACGCCGAGCGGGAGGGGCGAGCAGTACTTC
TRBV5-1	TRBJ2-1	-	-	15	CASSLDGNSYNEQFF	TGCGCCAGCAGCTTGGACGGGAACTCCTACAATGAGCAGTTCTTC
TRBV7-2	TRBJ1-5	-	-	15	CASSLRFGGNQPQHF	TGTGCCAGCAGCCTAAGGTTCGGCGGCAATCAGCCCCAGCATTTT
TRBV28	TRBJ2-5	-	-	14	CASSLGGGFETQYF	TGTGCCAGCAGTTTGGGAGGGGGCTTCGAGACCCAGTACTTC
TRBV29-1	TRBJ1-4	-	-	13	CSVVWGADEKLFF	TGCAGCGTTGTTTGGGGAGCGGATGAAAAACTGTTTTTT
TRBV29-1	TRBJ1-1	-	TRBD1	10	CSGGQSEAFF	TGCAGCGGGGGACAGTCTGAAGCTTTCTTT
TRBV28	TRBJ2-3	few	-	13	CASSLQGPDTQYF	TGTGCCAGCAGTTTACAGGGCCCAGATACGCAGTATTTT
TRBV6-5	TRBJ1-1	-	-	14	CASSFQGMNTEAFF	TGTGCCAGCAGTTTTCAGGGTATGAACACTGAAGCTTTCTTT
TRBV9	TRBJ2-7	-	-	14	CASSVATDKREQYF	TGTGCCAGCAGCGTAGCTACCGATAAACGCGAGCAGTACTTC
TRBV10-3	TRBJ1-1	-	TRBD1	14	CAISRQGKDTEAFF	TGTGCCATCAGCCGACAGGGGAAGGACACTGAAGCTTTCTTT
TRBV4-2	TRBJ2-2	-	TRBD2	18	CASSQVTSGRADTGELFF	TGTGCCAGCAGCCAGGTTACTAGCGGGAGGGCGGACACCGGGGAGCTGTTTTTT
TRBV9	TRBJ2-5	few	TRBD1	16	CASSLAGQGSRETQYF	TGTGCCAGTTCCTTAGCGGGACAGGGGAGCAGGGAGACCCAGTACTTC
TRBV19	TRBJ2-7	-	TRBD1	19	CASSKYRGLGGPPSYEQYF	TGTGCCAGTAGTAAGTACAGGGGCTTAGGCGGGCCACCTTCCTACGAGCAGTACTTC
TRBV7-3	TRBJ2-1	-	-	14	CASSSLLTPNEQFF	TGTGCCAGCAGCTCACTACTAACCCCCAATGAGCAGTTCTTC
TRBV27	TRBJ1-6	-	-	17	CASSLSSGRGYNSPLHF	TGTGCCAGCAGTTTATCATCTGGGAGGGGATATAATTCACCCCTCCACTTT
TRBV18	TRBJ1-1	-	-	15	CASSPIGLTNTEAFF	TGTGCCAGCTCACCGATCGGACTAACGAACACTGAAGCTTTCTTT
TRBV21-1	TRBJ2-1	-	-	18	CASSWGSGLGVGYNEQFF	TGTGCCAGCAGCTGGGGTAGCGGCCTAGGGGTGGGATACAATGAGCAGTTCTTC
TRBV12-5	TRBJ1-1	-	-	18	CASGAPGSGVRGNTEAFF	TGTGCTAGTGGAGCCCCAGGGTCCGGGGTAAGGGGAAACACTGAAGCTTTCTTT
TRBV29-1	TRBJ2-2	few	-	14	CSVEGAGHTGELFF	TGCAGCGTTGAGGGTGCAGGTCACACCGGGGAGCTGTTTTTT
TRBV2	TRBJ1-4	-	-	11	CATGRDEKLFF	TGTGCCACGGGACGTGATGAAAAACTGTTTTTT
TRBV2	TRBJ2-7	-	TRBD2	16	CASSAVKGRDAYEQYF	TGTGCCAGCAGTGCCGTAAAAGGGAGGGATGCCTACGAGCAGTACTTC
TRBV27	TRBJ2-2	-	-	12	CASSLPGGELFF	TGTGCCAGCAGTTTGCCAGGCGGGGAGCTGTTTTTT
TRBV2	TRBJ2-2	-	-	15	CASRGTAGGAGELFF	TGTGCCAGCAGGGGGACAGCCGGAGGGGCCGGGGAGCTGTTTTTT
TRBV28	TRBJ1-1	-	-	11	CASGRRTEAFF	TGTGCCAGCGGCCGAAGGACTGAAGCTTTCTTT
TRBV6-5	TRBJ1-3	-	-	16	CASSYERGYAGNTIYF	TGTGCCAGCAGTTACGAGCGGGGCTACGCTGGAAACACCATATATTTT
TRBV5-5	TRBJ1-1	-	-	15	CASSFWTDLNTEAFF	TGTGCCAGCAGCTTCTGGACAGACTTGAACACTGAAGCTTTCTTT
TRBV7-3	TRBJ2-1	-	TRBD1	17	CASSLMDRGGFYNEQFF	TGTGCCAGCAGCTTAATGGACAGGGGGGGTTTCTACAATGAGCAGTTCTTC
TRBV7-2	TRBJ2-1	-	TRBD2	15	CASSLAGGRFDEQFF	TGTGCCAGCAGCTTAGCGGGGGGGAGGTTCGATGAGCAGTTCTTC
TRBV5-5	TRBJ2-1	-	-	17	CASSLVGIESSYNEQFF	TGTGCCAGCAGCTTGGTTGGCATCGAAAGCTCCTACAATGAGCAGTTCTTC
TRBV5-1	TRBJ2-1	-	TRBD2	15	CASSLRSGNSYEQFF	TGCGCCAGCAGCTTGAGAAGCGGGAATAGCTATGAGCAGTTCTTC
TRBV19	TRBJ1-1	few	-	13	CASSTRATSEAFF	TGTGCCAGTAGTACCAGAGCCACATCTGAAGCTTTCTTT
TRBV6-5	TRBJ1-2	-	TRBD1	14	CASSSRDRGYGYTF	TGTGCCAGCAGTTCCCGGGACAGGGGCTATGGCTACACCTTC
TRBV12-5	TRBJ2-1	-	TRBD1	13	CASGFGTGDEQFF	TGTGCTAGTGGTTTTGGCACAGGGGATGAGCAGTTCTTC
TRBV18	TRBJ2-1	few	-	14	CASSPGGGANEQFF	TGTGCCAGCTCACCTGGGGGGGGCGCCAATGAGCAGTTCTTC
TRBV9	TRBJ2-1	-	TRBD2	15	CASSVSIAGKEEQFF	TGTGCCAGCAGCGTTAGTATAGCGGGTAAGGAAGAGCAGTTCTTC
TRBV4-1	TRBJ2-7	-	-	16	CASSPLGHQTPYEQYF	TGCGCCAGCAGCCCCCTCGGACATCAGACCCCCTACGAGCAGTACTTC
TRBV27	TRBJ2-3	once	-	15	CASSFHHTRADTQYF	TGTGCCAGCAGTTTCCATCATACCAGGGCAGATACGCAGTATTTT